Reported below is one TCR beta chain. This clone's antigen is unknown. No much larger clone is present one base from it, and per-base qualities are unavailable. These data originate in a study of cytomegalovirus exposure and HLA in healthy donors (TCRdb year 2017). In the study overall: According to a later analysis, the roughly 130 validation repertoires were produced on the same platform as the 666 repertoires of the first cohort. The aim of the study was to test whether cataloging public T cell receptors could identify signatures of past pathogen exposure. Besides the first cohort of about 730 subjects, a separate validation cohort made up of 120 different subjects was used. High-throughput TCR immunosequencing, statistical association of individual TCRs with disease status, and machine learning were combined to predict cytomegalovirus infection status.

Paper-wide results and their limitations: Cytomegalovirus status was reported to be diagnosed by the classifier with high specificity and sensitivity in both the original and validation cohorts. The validation cohort had no HLA typing available for a later analysis, so co-occurrence within that cohort was assessed over all 120 or so repertoires. Most TCR sequences were observed very rarely across donors, whereas some public TCRs were present in many individuals. According to the authors, the approach could potentially be generalized to other disease states and immunological phenotypes. The study listed around 160 TCR beta chains as associated with cytomegalovirus. In a later analysis, TCRs clustered in the first cohort were found to also tend to co-occur in the 120 or so validation repertoires, with approximately 95% of cluster scores above 0. In vitro tests confirmed that a few of the cytomegalovirus-associated TCR beta chains recognize cytomegalovirus antigens.

Including the terminal cysteine and phenylalanine, the CDR3 comprises 12 residues. Of all the DNA, just the CDR3 is kept, 36 bases in frame from base 1. As encoded in the germline V gene, CDR1 is SGDLS while CDR2 is YYNGEE. V lost 4 bases and J lost 9 bases; the stretch between them is 11 bases long. Donors formed part of the validation cohort, which comprised about 130 subjects and was distinct from the first cohort of several hundred subjects. Libraries came from the immunoSEQ multiplex PCR assay. Per the authors' processing: To diagnose cytomegalovirus status from the catalog of TCR beta chain sequences, a statistical classification framework was built. TCRdb took over this immuneACCESS table, retaining in-frame rearrangements with V and J assigned. Such tables are incomplete; in checked studies, under half of the missing clones stem from an unresolved V gene, and the remainder is unexplained. That table furnishes V, J and clone size, whereas the DNA furnished D and trimming. The sample contains approximately 60,000 clones, around 90% of them found a single time. Of the sample, over 3% falls within the top ten clones.

The sample taken for sequencing was PBMCs. The sequence came from a man between 18 and 35 years old in good health and CMV-seronegative. The chain links TRBV9 with TRBJ2-1, with the identity of the D gene unclear. This receptor carries the CDR3 CASSPSSGEQFF. The nucleotide sequence reads as follows: TGTGCCAGCAGCCCGAGCTCTGGTGAGCAGTTCTTC. Reference TRBV9 and TRBJ2-1 genes cover what lies past the CDR3, so the full variable domain is DSGVTQTPKHLITATGQRVTLRCSPRSGDLSVYWYQQSLDQGLQFLIQYYNGEERAKGNILERFSAQQFPDLHSELNLSSLELGDSALYFCASSPSSGEQFFGPGTRLTVL.